The 13 T cell receptor beta chains in this list originate from one sample, sequenced in a study of blood T cell repertoires in COVID-19. Clones were sequenced by immunoSEQ multiplex PCR, and TCRdb holds only the in-frame ones, with some missing. Altogether about 230,000 clones are present, around 80% being singletons, with the ten largest covering roughly 1.8%. The sequenced material came from PBMCs or T cells enriched from blood (not recorded which). These receptors all stem from a man in his 60s who had recovered from COVID-19.

The chain carries TRBV18 and TRBJ1-1; D not certain. The CDR3 runs to 16 residues. Per germline, CDR1 KGHSH and CDR2 LQKENI. V shed 2 bases and J shed 4 bases, with 17 bases lying between them. CDR3 loop: CASSPNLRKSSTEAFF. The CDR3 nucleotides read TGTGCCAGCTCACCAAATCTCAGGAAAAGTAGCACTGAAGCTTTCTTT.

This chain links TRBV19 with TRBJ1-5, with TRBD1 as a possible D gene (5 bases). This CDR3 is built from 14 residues. CDR1 is LNHDA and CDR2 is SQIVND in the germline V gene (reference sequence). V lost 6 bases and J lost 0, with 9 bases in between. CDR3 sequence reads: CASRGGNSNQPQHF. The DNA of the CDR3 is TGTGCCAGTAGGGGGGGTAATAGCAATCAGCCCCAGCATTTT.

V gene TRBV19 combines with J gene TRBJ2-4, with 7 bases that match TRBD1. V lost 6 bases to trimming and J lost 0 bases; unmatched junction nucleotides: 8. This CDR3 region has 16 residues. Germline V gene lookup returns CDR1 LNHDA and CDR2 SQIVND (reference sequence). CDR3 nucleotides: TGTGCCAGTAGCGAGAGACAGGGTTTAGCCAAAAACATTCAGTACTTC. The encoded protein is CASSERQGLAKNIQYF. Complete variable domain (other parts from reference TRBV19 and TRBJ2-4): DGGITQSPKYLFRKEGQNVTLSCEQNLNHDAMYWYRQDPGQGLRLIYYSQIVNDFQKGDIAEGYSVSREKKESFPLTVTSAQKNPTAFYLCASSERQGLAKNIQYFGAGTRLSVL.

The J gene is TRBJ1-2, the V gene TRBV2; no clear D. CDR3 length: 12 amino acids. V gave up 4 bases and J gave up 4 bases, with 7 bases separating them. CDR1 is SNHLY, CDR2 FYNNEI, per germline. CDR3 residues: CASSVVPYGYTF. The CDR3 DNA follows: TGTGCCAGCAGTGTCGTCCCCTATGGCTACACCTTC.

The genes are TRBV15 and TRBJ1-5; D gene uncertain. With 0 bases removed from V and 0 bases from J, the gap between germline ends came to 12 bases. The CDR3 contains 17 residues. The germline V gene has CDR1 LNHNV and CDR2 YYDKDF (reference sequence). This CDR3 reads CATSRDLWQISNQPQHF. DNA of the CDR3: TGTGCCACCAGCAGAGATCTCTGGCAGATTAGCAATCAGCCCCAGCATTTT.

This chain connects TRBV15 to TRBJ1-1, with TRBD1 identical over 10 bases. With V trimmed by 5 bases and J by 5 bases, 8 bases remained unmatched. This CDR3 contains 15 residues. Germline CDR1 LNHNV, CDR2 YYDKDF (reference sequence). The CDR3 loop is CATSPRQGASTEAFF. CDR3 sequence (DNA): TGTGCCACCAGCCCGAGACAGGGGGCGAGTACTGAAGCTTTCTTT. The whole variable domain, filled in from reference TRBV15 and TRBJ1-1, reads DAMVIQNPRYQVTQFGKPVTLSCSQTLNHNVMYWYQQKSSQAPKLLFHYYDKDFNNEADTPDNFQSRRPNTSFCFLDIRSPGLGDTAMYLCATSPRQGASTEAFFGQGTRLTVV.

The chain uses TRBV7-9 and TRBJ1-4; TRBD1 matches at 8 bases. Germline V gives CDR1 SEHNR, CDR2 FQNEAQ (reference sequence). J gave up 7 bases and V 2 bases, and 3 bases lay outside the gene matches. The CDR3 runs 14 residues. The CDR3 loop is CASSLQGASEKLFF. CDR3 in DNA: TGTGCCAGCAGCTTACAGGGGGCGTCTGAAAAACTGTTTTTT. Supplemented by reference TRBV7-9 and TRBJ1-4, the full variable domain reads DTGVSQNPRHKITKRGQNVTFRCDPISEHNRLYWYRQTLGQGPEFLTYFQNEAQLEKSRLLSDRFSAERPKGSFSTLEIQRTEQGDSAMYLCASSLQGASEKLFFGSGTQLSVL.

The DNA for the CDR3 is TGTGCCAGCAGCCAAGATGGCCTAGCGGGCTCCTACAATGAGCAGTTCTTC. Its translation is CASSQDGLAGSYNEQFF. The J gene is TRBJ2-1, the V gene TRBV3-1 (or the pseudogene TRBV3-2), with 8 bases that match TRBD2. Trimming at V came to 0 bases and at J to 0 bases, leaving 4 bases not matched to a gene. Germline CDR1 LGHDT, CDR2 YNNKEL (reference sequence). This CDR3 region has 17 residues.

The rearrangement uses TRBV27 and TRBJ2-5; a weak D match, TRBD1 (5 bases). CDR1 and CDR2 (germline): MNHEY, SMNVEV (reference sequence). The length of the CDR3 is 13 residues. V was cut by 3 bases and J by 5 bases, with 10 bases left in between. The CDR3 DNA reads TGTGCCAGCAGTTTCGGCAGGGCGGAGACCCAGTACTTC. This sequence encodes CASSFGRAETQYF.

The rearrangement uses TRBV11-3 and TRBJ1-1; D call uncertain. V dropped 5 bases and J dropped 2 bases, with 15 bases sitting between them. The V gene's germline CDR1 is SGHNT and CDR2 YENEEA. This CDR3 has 15 amino acids. CDR3 region: CASSRHYRGNTEAFF. The CDR3 DNA sequence: TGTGCCAGCAGCCGACACTACCGGGGAAACACTGAAGCTTTCTTT.

With respect to this clone: The junction does not match germline at one end; this may be a read error. The chain carries TRBV27 and TRBJ2-3; D gene uncertain. This CDR3 is 17 amino acids long. Germline V gene sequence: CDR1 MNHEY, CDR2 SMNVEV (reference sequence). This chain's CDR3 is CASSLWAWQRDGDTQYF. CDR3 bases: TGTGCCAGCAGCTTATGGGCTTGGCAGAGAGATGGAGATACGCAGTATTTT.

The chain employs TRBV11-2 and TRBJ2-1, with TRBD2 matching 8 bases. J was trimmed by 4 bases and V by 3 bases; bases with no gene match: 8. This CDR3 contains 16 residues. Germline-derived CDR1 and CDR2 are SGHAT and FQNNGV. As DNA, the CDR3 is TGTGCCAGCAGCTTCCCGGGCGGGGGGCCTTACAATGAGCAGTTCTTC. Its translation: CASSFPGGGPYNEQFF.

This chain's CDR3 is CASSQVSLIAGNEKLFF. CDR3 in DNA: TGTGCCAGCAGCCAAGTGTCATTGATAGCCGGTAATGAAAAACTGTTTTTT. The chain has TRBV3-1 (or the pseudogene TRBV3-2) and TRBJ1-4; unclear D gene. Trimming shortened V by 1 base and J by 4 bases, and 16 bases separated the two germline ends. The CDR3 extends over 17 amino acids. Germline V gene sequence: CDR1 LGHDT, CDR2 YNNKEL (reference sequence).